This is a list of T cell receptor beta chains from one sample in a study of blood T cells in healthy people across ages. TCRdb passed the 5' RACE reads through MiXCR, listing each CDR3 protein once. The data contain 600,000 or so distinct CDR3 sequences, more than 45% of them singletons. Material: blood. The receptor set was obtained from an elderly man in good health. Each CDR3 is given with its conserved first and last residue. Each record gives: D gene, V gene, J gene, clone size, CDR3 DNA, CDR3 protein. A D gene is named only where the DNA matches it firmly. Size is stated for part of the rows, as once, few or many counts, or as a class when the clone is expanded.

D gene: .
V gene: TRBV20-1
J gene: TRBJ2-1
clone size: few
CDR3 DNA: TGCAGTGCCTGGGACTCGTTATACAATGAGCAGTTCTTC
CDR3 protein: CSAWDSLYNEQFF

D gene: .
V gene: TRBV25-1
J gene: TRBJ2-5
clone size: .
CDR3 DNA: TGTGCCAGCAGTGGCCCCCCACGTAGCGCGGAGACCCAGTACTTC
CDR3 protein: CASSGPPRSAETQYF

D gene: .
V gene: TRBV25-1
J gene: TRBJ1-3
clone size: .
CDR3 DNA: TGTGCCAGCAGAAAAACAGGTTCTGGAAACACCATATATTTT
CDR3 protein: CASRKTGSGNTIYF

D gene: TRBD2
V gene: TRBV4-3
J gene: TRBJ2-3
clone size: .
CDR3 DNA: TGCGCCAGCAGCCAAGGGAGCCTAGCGGGGGGGCCTTTGACAGATACGCAGTATTTT
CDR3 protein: CASSQGSLAGGPLTDTQYF

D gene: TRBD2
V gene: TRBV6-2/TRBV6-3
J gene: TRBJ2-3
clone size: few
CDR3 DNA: TGTGCCAGCAGTTACGTGGCGGGAGGGCCTCGTGACACAGATACGCAGTATTTT
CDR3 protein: CASSYVAGGPRDTDTQYF

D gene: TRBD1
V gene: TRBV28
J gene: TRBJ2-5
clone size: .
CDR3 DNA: TGTGCCAGCAGCCCCGGGACAGGGTTGTTCCAAGAGACCCAGTACTTC
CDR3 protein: CASSPGTGLFQETQYF

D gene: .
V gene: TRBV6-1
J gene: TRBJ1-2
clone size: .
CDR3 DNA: TGTGCCAGCAGTGAAGGGGTGGCAATTTATGGCTACACCTTC
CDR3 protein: CASSEGVAIYGYTF

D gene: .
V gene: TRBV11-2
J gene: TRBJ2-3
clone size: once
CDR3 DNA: TGTGCCAGCAGCTTAGATCCTAGGAGCACAGAAACGCAGTATTTT
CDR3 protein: CASSLDPRSTETQYF

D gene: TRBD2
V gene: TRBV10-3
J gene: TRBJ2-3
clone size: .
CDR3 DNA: TGTGCCATCAGCCGTGCGGGGGGCTCTACAGATACGCAGTATTTT
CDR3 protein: CAISRAGGSTDTQYF

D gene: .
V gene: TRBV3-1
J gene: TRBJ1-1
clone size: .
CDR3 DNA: TGTGCCAGCAGCCGATGGGACACCACCATGAACACTGAAGCTTTCTTT
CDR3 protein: CASSRWDTTMNTEAFF

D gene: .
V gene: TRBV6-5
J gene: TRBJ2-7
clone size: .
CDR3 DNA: TGTGCCAGCAGTTACTCGAGAGGGCAGACCTACGAGCAGTACTTC
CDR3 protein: CASSYSRGQTYEQYF

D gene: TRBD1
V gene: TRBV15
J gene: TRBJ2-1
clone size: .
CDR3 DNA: TGTGCCACCAGCAGAGATTTAGGAACAGGGGAACGGGGTGAGCAGTTCTTC
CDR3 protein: CATSRDLGTGERGEQFF

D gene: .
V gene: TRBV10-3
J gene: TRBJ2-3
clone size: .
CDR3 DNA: TGTGCCATCAGTGAGTCGGGTTCGCTCGCAGATACGCAGTATTTT
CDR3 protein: CAISESGSLADTQYF

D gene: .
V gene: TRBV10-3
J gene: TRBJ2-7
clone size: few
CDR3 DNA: TGTGCCATCAGTGGGGACATCCGGGGCTACGAGCAGTACTTC
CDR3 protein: CAISGDIRGYEQYF

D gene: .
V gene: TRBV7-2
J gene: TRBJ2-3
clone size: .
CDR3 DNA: TGTGCCAGCAGCTCTCTCAACGGAGGCGCAGATACGCAGTATTTT
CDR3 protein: CASSSLNGGADTQYF

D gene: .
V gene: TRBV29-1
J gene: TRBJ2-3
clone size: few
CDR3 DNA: TGCAGCGTTACGTACGACCCCACAGATACGCAGTATTTT
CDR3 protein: CSVTYDPTDTQYF

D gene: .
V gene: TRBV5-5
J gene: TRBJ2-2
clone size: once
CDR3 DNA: TGTGCCAGCAGGTTTGGGCCGAACACCGGGGAGCTGTTTTTT
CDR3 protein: CASRFGPNTGELFF

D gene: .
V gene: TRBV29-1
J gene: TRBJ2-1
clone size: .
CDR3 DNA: TGCAGCGTTGAAACCAGGGAGTGGCGGCAGTTCTTC
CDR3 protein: CSVETREWRQFF

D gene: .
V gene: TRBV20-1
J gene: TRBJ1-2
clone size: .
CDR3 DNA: TGCAGTGCTAGAGGGTACTATGGCTACACCTTC
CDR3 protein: CSARGYYGYTF

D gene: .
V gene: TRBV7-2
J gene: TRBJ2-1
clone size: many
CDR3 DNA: TGTGCCAGCAGCTTACTTTGGGCGGTCCCTACAACTTACAATGAGCAGTTCTTC
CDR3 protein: CASSLLWAVPTTYNEQFF

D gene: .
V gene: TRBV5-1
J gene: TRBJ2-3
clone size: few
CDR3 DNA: TGTGCCAGCAGAGGGGGGACCGATACGCAGTATTTT
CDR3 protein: CASRGGTDTQYF

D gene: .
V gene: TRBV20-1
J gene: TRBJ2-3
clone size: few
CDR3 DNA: TGCAGTGCTAGCAAATCTCTGACCACAGATACGCAGTATTTT
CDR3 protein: CSASKSLTTDTQYF

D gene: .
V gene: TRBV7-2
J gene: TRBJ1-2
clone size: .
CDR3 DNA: TGTGCCAGCAGCTTAAGTCACGGTGGGGGCTACACCTTC
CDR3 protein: CASSLSHGGGYTF

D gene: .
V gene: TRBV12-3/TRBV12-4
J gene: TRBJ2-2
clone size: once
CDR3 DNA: TGTGCCAGCAGTTTAAATTATCGGAACACCGGGGAGCTGTTTTTT
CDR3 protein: CASSLNYRNTGELFF

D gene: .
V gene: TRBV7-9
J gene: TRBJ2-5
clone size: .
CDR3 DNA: TGTGCCAGCAGTCCGGTTGGTGGCGGGGAAGAGACCCAGTACTTC
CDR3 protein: CASSPVGGGEETQYF

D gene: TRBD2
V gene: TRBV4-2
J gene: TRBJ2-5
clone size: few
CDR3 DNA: TGTGCCAGCAGCCAAGGGCTAGCGGGGGCCCACCAAGAGACCCAGTACTTC
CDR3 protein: CASSQGLAGAHQETQYF

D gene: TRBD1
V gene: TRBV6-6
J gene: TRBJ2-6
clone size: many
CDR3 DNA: TGTGCCAGCAGTCAGGACAGGGGAATCTCTGGGGCCAACGTCCTGACTTTC
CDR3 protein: CASSQDRGISGANVLTF

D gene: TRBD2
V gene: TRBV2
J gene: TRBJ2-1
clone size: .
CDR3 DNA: TGTGCCAGCAGTTGGAGGCTAGCGGGGGGCAATGAGCAGTTCTTC
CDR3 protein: CASSWRLAGGNEQFF

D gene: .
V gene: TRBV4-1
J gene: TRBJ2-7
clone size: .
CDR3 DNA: TGCGCCAGCAGCCAAGGCCGAAGGTTTGGGACCTTCGCCTACGAGCAGTACTTC
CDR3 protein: CASSQGRRFGTFAYEQYF